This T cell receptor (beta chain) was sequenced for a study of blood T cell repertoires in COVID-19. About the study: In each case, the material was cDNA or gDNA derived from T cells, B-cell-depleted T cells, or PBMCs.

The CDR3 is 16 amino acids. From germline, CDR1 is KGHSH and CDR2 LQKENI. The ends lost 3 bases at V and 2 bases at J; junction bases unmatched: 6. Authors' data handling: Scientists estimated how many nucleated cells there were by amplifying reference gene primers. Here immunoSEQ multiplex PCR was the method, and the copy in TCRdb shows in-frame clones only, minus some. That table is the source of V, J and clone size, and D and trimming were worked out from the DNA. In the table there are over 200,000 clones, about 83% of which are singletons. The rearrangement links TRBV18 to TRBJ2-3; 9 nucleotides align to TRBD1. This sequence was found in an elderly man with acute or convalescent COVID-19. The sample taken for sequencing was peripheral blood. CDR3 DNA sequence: TGTGCCAGCTCACCCCAACAGGGGGCCGCCACAGATACGCAGTATTTT. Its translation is CASSPQQGAATDTQYF. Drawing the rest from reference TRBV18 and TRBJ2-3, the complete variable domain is NAGVMQNPRHLVRRRGQEARLRCSPMKGHSHVYWYRQLPEEGLKFMVYLQKENIIDESGMPKERFSAEFPKEGPSILRIQQVVRGDSAAYFCASSPQQGAATDTQYFGPGTRLTVL.